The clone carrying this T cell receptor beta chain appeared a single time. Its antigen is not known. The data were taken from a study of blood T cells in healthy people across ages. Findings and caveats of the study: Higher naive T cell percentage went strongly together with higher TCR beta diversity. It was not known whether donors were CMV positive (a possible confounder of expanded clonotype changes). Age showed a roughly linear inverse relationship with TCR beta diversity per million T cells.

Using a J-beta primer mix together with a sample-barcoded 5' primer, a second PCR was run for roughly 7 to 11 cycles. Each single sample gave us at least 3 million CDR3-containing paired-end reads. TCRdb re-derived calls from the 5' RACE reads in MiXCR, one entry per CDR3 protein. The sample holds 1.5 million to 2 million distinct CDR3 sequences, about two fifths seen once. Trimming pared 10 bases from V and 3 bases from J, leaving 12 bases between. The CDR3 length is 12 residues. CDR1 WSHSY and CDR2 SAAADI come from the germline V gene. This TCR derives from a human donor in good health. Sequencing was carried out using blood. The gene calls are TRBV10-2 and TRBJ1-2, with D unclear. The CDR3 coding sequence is TGCGCCACGAACGGAGGGTACTATGGCTACACCTTC. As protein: CATNGGYYGYTF.